The 5 T cell receptor beta chains below were found in one sample sequenced in a study of CD4 T cells in relation to SARS-CoV-2 and coronaviruses. Profiled with immunoSEQ multiplex PCR; TCRdb holds only in-frame clones, not every one. Among some 40,000 clones listed, about four fifths were seen once. No antigen is known for these receptors. The sequenced sample consisted of naive CD4+ T cells from PBMCs, cultured in vitro. Stated subset: naive CD4+ T cells isolated by negative enrichment. These receptors were taken from an adult with COVID-19.

This clone appeared a single time. The chain is built from TRBV14 and TRBJ2-5, with D perhaps given as TRBD1 or TRBD2 (6 bases each). CDR1 is SGHDN, CDR2 FVKESK, per germline. V lost 1 base to trimming and J lost 5 bases, with 11 bases between them. This CDR3 region has 14 residues. The DNA for the CDR3 is TGTGCCAGCAGCCAAGGCCCGGGGGCCGAGACCCAGTACTTC. Its protein product is CASSQGPGAETQYF.

The chain has TRBV28 and TRBJ2-3, with TRBD2 matching 7 bases. Per germline, CDR1 MDHEN and CDR2 SYDVKM. This CDR3 has 16 amino acids. J lost 3 bases, V lost 3 bases, and 9 bases had no gene match. CDR3: CASSFGLSGSTDTQYF. In DNA form, the CDR3 reads TGTGCCAGCAGTTTCGGGCTTAGCGGGTCGACAGATACGCAGTATTTT.

The J gene is TRBJ2-5, the V gene TRBV12-5; 7 positions match TRBD1. This CDR3 spans 17 amino acids. CDR1 is LGHNT, CDR2 FRNRAP, per germline. V dropped 1 base and J dropped 2; count of bases not matched to a gene: 10. The DNA for the CDR3 is TGTGCTAGTGGTTTGGGGTCCGGGACAGCGTCACAAGAGACCCAGTACTTC. This gives the protein CASGLGSGTASQETQYF.

The table lists this clone with a count of one. The chain combines TRBV28 with TRBJ2-3; 8 bases fit TRBD1. The CDR3 has 18 amino acids. Losses at the gene ends were 6 bases for V and 1 base for J; bases not matched to a gene: 15. CDR1 and CDR2 from the germline V gene are MDHEN and SYDVKM. The CDR3 spells CASSRGIGYRGGTDTQYF. The CDR3, as DNA: TGTGCCAGCAGCCGTGGCATCGGTTACAGGGGGGGCACAGATACGCAGTATTTT.

The genes are TRBV25-1 and TRBJ2-7, with 7 positions matching TRBD2. The junction had 9 bases not matched to a gene; V was cut back by 5 bases and J by 5 bases. The CDR3 covers 14 residues. From germline, CDR1 is MGHDK and CDR2 SYGVNS. CDR3 protein: CASSPAGALHEQYF. CDR3 nucleotides: TGTGCCAGCAGTCCGGCGGGAGCTCTACACGAGCAGTACTTC.